This passage covers 30 T cell receptor beta chains from one sample sequenced in a study of OX40 agonist ivuxolimab in advanced cancers. Method: immunoSEQ multiplex PCR; TCRdb's copy keeps in-frame clones and lacks some. Of fewer than 120,000 clones listed, approximately 90% are singletons. Sequences were derived from CD4+ or CD8+ T cells sorted from blood, sampled in a trial of the OX40 agonist ivuxolimab. The receptors come from an adult with an advanced solid tumor such as melanoma, head and neck, liver or kidney cancer.

The J gene is TRBJ2-3, the V gene TRBV6-1, with D perhaps matching TRBD2 (5 bases). CDR1 MNHNS and CDR2 SASEGT come from the germline V gene. The CDR3 sequence is 15 residues long. V gave up 0 bases and J gave up 4 bases, with 11 bases separating them. CDR3 nucleotide sequence: TGTGCCAGCAGTGAAGCGACTAATGTGGCAGATACGCAGTATTTT. Protein: CASSEATNVADTQYF.

This chain uses TRBV18 with TRBJ2-7, with no clear D. V lost 3 bases and J 6 bases, leaving 15 bases between the germline ends. The CDR3 spans 14 residues. Germline values: CDR1 KGHSH, CDR2 LQKENI. CDR3 region: CASSPPSSEREQYF. The DNA of the CDR3 is TGTGCCAGCTCACCTCCCTCCAGCGAGCGCGAGCAGTACTTC. The full variable domain, completed using reference TRBV18 and TRBJ2-7, is NAGVMQNPRHLVRRRGQEARLRCSPMKGHSHVYWYRQLPEEGLKFMVYLQKENIIDESGMPKERFSAEFPKEGPSILRIQQVVRGDSAAYFCASSPPSSEREQYFGPGTRLTVT.

The rearrangement joins TRBV4-2 to TRBJ2-2; a weak D match, TRBD2 (6 bases). CDR3 length equals 14 residues. In germline, CDR1 is LGHNA, CDR2 YNFKEQ. V lost 4 bases, J lost 7 bases, and 13 bases lay in between. CDR3 amino acids: CASSPGLIVGELFF. CDR3 nucleotides: TGTGCCAGCAGCCCGGGACTTATTGTCGGGGAGCTGTTTTTT.

The CDR3: CASRMLGLNTEAFF. The CDR3 nucleotides read TGTGCCAGCCGGATGTTGGGGCTGAACACTGAAGCTTTCTTT. This sequence joins TRBV6-5 and TRBJ1-1; perhaps TRBD1 as D (5 bases). The V end lost 8 bases, the J end lost 0 bases, and 13 bases lay between the germline ends. Germline CDR1 is MNHEY and CDR2 is SVGAGI. This CDR3 region has 14 residues.

The chain combines TRBV27 with TRBJ1-5, with D maybe TRBD1 (6 bases). The V and J ends lost 5 bases and 7 bases respectively, with 18 bases between them. The CDR3 extends over 15 amino acids. Germline V gives CDR1 MNHEY, CDR2 SMNVEV (reference sequence). The CDR3 DNA is TGTGCCAGCAGTGCCCTCGCAGGGGAACGACAGCCCCAGCATTTT. Amino acids: CASSALAGERQPQHF.

The chain has TRBV28 and TRBJ2-7, with 7 positions matching TRBD1. Unmatched junction bases numbered 13, after V lost 6 bases and J lost 2 bases. The CDR3 has 16 amino acids. CDR1 and CDR2 from the germline V gene are MDHEN and SYDVKM. The CDR3 nucleotides read TGTGCCAGCAGACCCCCCAGGGGGACGGGGACCTACGAGCAGTACTTC. This encodes CASRPPRGTGTYEQYF.

The rearrangement links TRBV7-8 to TRBJ1-4; D unclear. The CDR3 runs 15 residues. CDR1 and CDR2 from the germline V gene are SGHVS and FQNEAQ. Between the trimmed V and J ends, which lost 1 base and 0 bases, there was a span of 6 bases. The CDR3: CASSLGWATNEKLFF. CDR3 DNA sequence: TGTGCCAGCAGCTTAGGGTGGGCAACTAATGAAAAACTGTTTTTT.

The V call is TRBV5-1, the J call TRBJ1-5, with D maybe TRBD1 (5 bases). V dropped 3 bases and J dropped 3 bases, with 13 bases sitting between them. CDR3 size: 15 residues. The V gene's germline CDR1 is SGHRS and CDR2 YFSETQ. CDR3 region: CASSSQPGDNQPQHF. DNA of the CDR3: TGCGCCAGCAGCTCCCAGCCGGGGGACAATCAGCCCCAGCATTTT.

The V and J genes are TRBV7-9 and TRBJ2-3; D is unresolved. Germline V gene data show CDR1 as SEHNR and CDR2 as FQNEAQ (reference sequence). CDR3 length: 14 residues. Deletions cut 2 bases from V and 2 bases from J, with 8 bases between. CDR3 protein: CASSLSLDTDTQYF. The DNA for the CDR3 is TGTGCCAGCAGCTTATCGTTAGACACAGATACGCAGTATTTT.

The chain has TRBV4-1 and TRBJ2-1, with 8 bases identical to TRBD1. Germline CDR1 is MGHRA and CDR2 is YSYEKL. This CDR3 comprises 17 residues. V lost 3 bases to trimming and J lost 4 bases; unmatched junction nucleotides: 11. The DNA for the CDR3 is TGCGCCAGCAGCCATAAGGGAAACAGGGGGACTTACAATGAGCAGTTCTTC. This translates into CASSHKGNRGTYNEQFF.

This chain uses TRBV4-2 with TRBJ2-3; D is uncertain. The CDR3 totals 14 residues. Trimming took 2 bases from V and 0 from J, leaving 6 bases between them. From germline, CDR1 is LGHNA and CDR2 YNFKEQ. The CDR3: CASSQSHSTDTQYF. The CDR3, as DNA: TGTGCCAGCAGCCAATCGCACAGCACAGATACGCAGTATTTT.

J is TRBJ2-3 and V is TRBV4-2, with 10 bases aligning to TRBD2. CDR3 length equals 16 residues. Trimming at V came to 1 base and at J to 2 bases, leaving 3 bases not matched to a gene. Germline V CDR1 and CDR2: LGHNA, YNFKEQ. The CDR3 nucleotides read TGTGCCAGCAGCCAAGCCCTAGCGGGGGACACAGATACGCAGTATTTT. Translating gives CASSQALAGDTDTQYF.

The CDR3 is CASSRGPNYEQYF. Written as DNA, the CDR3 is TGTGCCAGCAGTCGGGGCCCGAACTACGAGCAGTACTTC. The chain joins TRBV6-5 to TRBJ2-7; either TRBD1 or TRBD2 may fit D (5 bases each). There are 13 residues in the CDR3. Germline assignment: CDR1 MNHEY and CDR2 SVGAGI. V lost 5 bases, J lost 3 bases, and 11 bases lay in between.

This chain links TRBV28 with TRBJ2-5; the D is unclear. V lost 7 bases, J lost 2 bases, and 8 bases lay in between. The CDR3 is 12 residues long. The germline CDR1 and CDR2 sequences are MDHEN and SYDVKM. The CDR3 nucleotides are TGTGCCAGCACGCGAAGTCAAGAGACCCAGTACTTC. This encodes CASTRSQETQYF.

This chain uses TRBV19 with TRBJ2-1; 14 nucleotides agree with TRBD2. The CDR3 covers 18 residues. Trimming took 10 bases from V and 7 from J; bases not matched to a gene: 18. Germline V gene data show CDR1 as LNHDA and CDR2 as SQIVND (reference sequence). The CDR3 coding sequence is TGTGCCACCAAAGGGATGACGGGACTAGCGGGAGTGTGGAATGAGCAGTTCTTC. Its translation: CATKGMTGLAGVWNEQFF.

V usage is TRBV5-1 and J usage is TRBJ2-7, with D perhaps TRBD1 or TRBD2 (5 bases each). Between the trimmed V and J ends, which lost 4 bases and 1 base, there was a span of 30 bases. Germline-derived CDR1 and CDR2 are SGHRS and YFSETQ. The CDR3 is 20 residues long. This CDR3 reads CASSQPEGSAAPHLSYEQYF. CDR3 nucleotides: TGCGCCAGCAGCCAACCAGAGGGGTCGGCCGCTCCGCACCTATCCTACGAGCAGTACTTC.

V and J are TRBV4-2 and TRBJ2-7, with 9 bases identical to TRBD2. The J segment lost 0 bases and the V segment lost 4 bases, leaving 7 bases of the junction unmatched. Germline values: CDR1 LGHNA, CDR2 YNFKEQ. There are 16 residues in the CDR3. CDR3 DNA: TGTGCCAGCAGCCCACTCCTAGCGGGATTCTCCTACGAGCAGTACTTC. Translating gives CASSPLLAGFSYEQYF.

The chain carries TRBV5-1 and TRBJ2-3, with TRBD2 matching 8 bases. Germline loops: CDR1 SGHRS, CDR2 YFSETQ. Losses at the gene ends were 4 bases for V and 4 bases for J; bases not matched to a gene: 5. CDR3 length equals 14 residues. CDR3 coding DNA: TGCGCCAGCAGCACGGGGGGGTTTCCAGATACGCAGTATTTT. This encodes CASSTGGFPDTQYF.

As regards this clone: The sample has other DNA sequences that encode this CDR3 too. V usage is TRBV19 and J usage is TRBJ1-1; 9 bases line up with TRBD1. V was pared by 8 bases and J by 4 bases, with 5 bases of the junction left unmatched. This CDR3 has 13 amino acids. Germline values: CDR1 LNHDA, CDR2 SQIVND (reference sequence). DNA of the CDR3: TGTGCCAGTTACAGGGGGCGCGGCACTGAAGCTTTCTTT. Its translation: CASYRGRGTEAFF.

The chain combines TRBV2 with TRBJ1-2; 11 nucleotides match TRBD1. This CDR3 region has 16 residues. V shed 2 bases, J shed 0 bases, and the junction held 2 bases outside the gene matches. Germline V gene data show CDR1 as SNHLY and CDR2 as FYNNEI. As DNA, the CDR3 is TGTGCCAGCAGTGAAAGGACAGGGGGCTCTAACTATGGCTACACCTTC. Translation: CASSERTGGSNYGYTF.

The V call is TRBV7-2, the J call TRBJ2-5, with unresolved D. Trimming stripped 5 bases from V and 6 bases from J, with 7 bases between. CDR1 is SGHTA and CDR2 is FQGNSA in the germline V gene. The CDR3 is 11 amino acids. The DNA for the CDR3 is TGTGCCAGCAGCCTGAAGAAGACCCAGTACTTC. It encodes CASSLKKTQYF.

The V call is TRBV29-1, the J call TRBJ2-2; TRBD1 agrees at 10 bases. V trimming: 4 bases; J trimming: 6 bases; junction bases outside the gene matches: 2. Germline V gene lookup returns CDR1 SQVTM and CDR2 ANQGSEA. The CDR3 has 13 residues. CDR3 sequence: CSVVDRGSGELFF. CDR3 DNA sequence: TGCAGCGTTGTGGACAGGGGGTCCGGGGAGCTGTTTTTT.

The chain carries TRBV27 and TRBJ2-7, with 9 bases lining up with TRBD2. Germline CDR1 reads MNHEY; CDR2 reads SMNVEV (reference sequence). J gave up 4 bases and V 2 bases, and 0 bases lay outside the gene matches. The length of the CDR3 is 13 residues. The CDR3 DNA is TGTGCCAGCAGTTTAAGCGGGAGGTACGAGCAGTACTTC. It yields the protein CASSLSGRYEQYF.

V gene TRBV28 combines with J gene TRBJ2-2; D gene unclear. The germline gives CDR1 MDHEN, CDR2 SYDVKM. Trimming pared 6 bases from V and 0 bases from J, leaving 11 bases between. CDR3 length equals 15 residues. For the CDR3, the DNA is TGTGCCAGCAGCACCGTAGGGCCGAACACCGGGGAGCTGTTTTTT. This gives the protein CASSTVGPNTGELFF.

This chain uses TRBV6-1 with TRBJ2-1; the D gene could be TRBD1 or TRBD2 (5 bases each). Germline lookup yields CDR1 MNHNS and CDR2 SASEGT. V lost 4 bases to trimming and J lost 0 bases, with 10 bases between them. The CDR3 is 15 residues long. The CDR3 loop reads CASSGIGGSYNEQFF. The CDR3 DNA reads TGTGCCAGCAGTGGGATTGGGGGCTCCTACAATGAGCAGTTCTTC.

The V gene is TRBV5-4, the J gene TRBJ1-2; a possible D gene is TRBD1 (5 bases). CDR1 is SGHNT, CDR2 YYREEE, per germline (reference sequence). This CDR3 has 14 amino acids. The germline V and J ends were trimmed by 1 base and 1 base, with 8 bases remaining between them. This chain's CDR3 is CASSLTGNNYGYTF. The CDR3 DNA follows: TGTGCCAGCAGCTTGACAGGAAATAACTATGGCTACACCTTC.

This clone was counted a single time. CDR3 sequence (DNA): TGTGCCAGCAGCTTCTACAGGTTGGATCAGCCCCAGCATTTT. Amino acids: CASSFYRLDQPQHF. The rearrangement joins TRBV5-6 to TRBJ1-5; weak D call: TRBD1 (5 bases). This CDR3 comprises 14 residues. Deletions cut 2 bases from V and 5 bases from J, with 11 bases between. Germline V gene data show CDR1 as SGHDT and CDR2 as YYEEEE.

This chain uses TRBV11-1 with TRBJ2-2; D is uncertain. The CDR3 loop spans 15 amino acids. V was trimmed by 3 bases and J by 3 bases, leaving 11 bases between them. Germline loops: CDR1 SGHAT, CDR2 FQDESV (reference sequence). CDR3 sequence reads: CASSFPPVDTGELFF. The CDR3 region has the DNA TGTGCCAGCAGCTTCCCTCCGGTGGACACCGGGGAGCTGTTTTTT.

This chain uses TRBV7-2 with TRBJ2-3; possibly TRBD1 or TRBD2 for D (5 bases each). The CDR3 extends over 16 amino acids. V was shortened by 5 bases and J by 6 bases, with 21 bases between the two germline ends. CDR1 and CDR2 (germline): SGHTA, FQGNSA. The CDR3 is CASSLGRVVLVDTQYF. Written as DNA, the CDR3 is TGTGCCAGCAGCCTGGGGCGGGTGGTGCTCGTGGATACGCAGTATTTT.

This chain uses TRBV19 with TRBJ2-2; D not certain. V lost 4 bases and J lost 7, with 13 bases in between. This CDR3 has 14 amino acids. CDR1 and CDR2 from the germline V gene are LNHDA and SQIVND (reference sequence). CDR3 amino acids: CASSSREWIGELFF. CDR3 in DNA: TGTGCCAGTAGTAGTCGCGAGTGGATCGGGGAGCTGTTTTTT.